This TCR beta chain was obtained from a study of PD-1 blockade in mismatch repair-deficient tumors. On the study more broadly: Enrolled about 2013-2016, patients had progressing, pretreated mismatch repair-deficient cancers of 12 types.

V was pared by 5 bases and J by 5 bases, with 10 bases between. Germline V gene data show CDR1 as SEHNR and CDR2 as FQNEAQ (reference sequence). CDR3 size: 13 residues. Only in-frame clones appear in the TCRdb table, and some are missing; sequencing was by immunoSEQ multiplex PCR. The sample consists of about 84,000 clones, over 75% of them appearing once. This clone was counted between two and nine times. As yet, its antigen is unknown. PCR or immunohistochemistry showed mismatch repair deficiency in every enrolled patient. Three pembrolizumab responders had their TCRs sequenced. General study points: Tumor-resident clones, often absent from pretreatment blood, expanded after pembrolizumab and then contracted.

Sample: peripheral blood, taken 12 weeks after starting pembrolizumab. This TCR derives from an adult with mismatch repair-deficient cancer. The chain uses TRBV7-9 and TRBJ2-1, with D possibly TRBD2 on 6 matching bases. The CDR3 is CASSLLAHNEQFF. The CDR3 DNA is TGTGCCAGCAGCCTACTAGCCCACAATGAGCAGTTCTTC.